This TCR beta chain is drawn from a study of blood T cell repertoires in COVID-19. About the research overall: Some COVID-19 samples were acute and others convalescent; all came from the United States, Italy and Spain. In each case, the material was cDNA or gDNA derived from T cells, B-cell-depleted T cells, or PBMCs.

V shed 0 bases and J shed 8 bases, with 12 bases lying between them. CDR3 length equals 14 residues. Germline CDR1 and CDR2: SGDLS and YYNGEE. In the authors' workflow: Estimation of nucleated cell counts relied on the amplification of reference gene primers. TCRdb keeps only in-frame clones here, not all; method: immunoSEQ multiplex PCR. V, J and clone size were drawn from that table, and D and trimming were deduced from the DNA. Among about 110,000 clones listed, around 86% were seen once. The chain combines TRBV9 with TRBJ2-1; the D gene is possibly TRBD1 (6 bases). The receptor comes from a woman aged 70-85 years with acute or convalescent COVID-19. Sequenced input: peripheral blood. CDR3 sequence reads: CASSVGVGADEQFF. In DNA, the CDR3 is TGTGCCAGCAGCGTAGGCGTGGGGGCGGATGAGCAGTTCTTC. The variable domain in full, completed from reference TRBV9 and TRBJ2-1, reads DSGVTQTPKHLITATGQRVTLRCSPRSGDLSVYWYQQSLDQGLQFLIQYYNGEERAKGNILERFSAQQFPDLHSELNLSSLELGDSALYFCASSVGVGADEQFFGPGTRLTVL.